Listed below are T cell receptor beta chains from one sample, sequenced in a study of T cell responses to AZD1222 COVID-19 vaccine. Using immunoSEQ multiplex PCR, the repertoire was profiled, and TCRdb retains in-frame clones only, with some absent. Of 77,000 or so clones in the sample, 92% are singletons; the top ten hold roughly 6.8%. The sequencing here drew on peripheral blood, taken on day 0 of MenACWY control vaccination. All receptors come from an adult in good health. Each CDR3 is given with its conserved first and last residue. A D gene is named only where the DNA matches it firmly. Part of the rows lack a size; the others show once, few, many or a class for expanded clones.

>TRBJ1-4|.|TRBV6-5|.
CATRGENEKLFF
TGTGCCACCAGAGGGGAGAATGAAAAACTGTTTTTT
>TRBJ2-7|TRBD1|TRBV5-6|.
CASSSPRDRGWYEQYF
TGTGCCAGCAGCTCACCCCGGGACAGGGGCTGGTACGAGCAGTACTTC
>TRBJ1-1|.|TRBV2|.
CASSESGNTEAFF
TGTGCCAGCAGTGAGTCCGGGAACACTGAAGCTTTCTTT
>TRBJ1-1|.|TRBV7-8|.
CASSSQTAGAGTEAFF
TGTGCCAGCAGCTCCCAAACGGCGGGGGCCGGCACTGAAGCTTTCTTT
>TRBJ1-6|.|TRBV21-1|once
CASSTPSGGLKGSPLHF
TGTGCCAGCAGCACTCCCTCGGGTGGTCTCAAGGGATCACCCCTCCACTTT
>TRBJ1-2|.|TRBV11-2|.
CASSLDAGLNYGYTF
TGTGCCAGCAGCTTAGATGCGGGGCTCAACTATGGCTACACCTTC
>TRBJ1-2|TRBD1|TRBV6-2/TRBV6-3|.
CASSYGTAHNYGYTF
TGTGCCAGCAGTTATGGGACAGCCCATAACTATGGCTACACCTTC
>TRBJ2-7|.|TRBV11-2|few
CASSLGIGQAYEQYF
TGTGCCAGCAGCTTAGGCATCGGGCAAGCCTACGAGCAGTACTTC
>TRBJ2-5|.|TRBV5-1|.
CASSLVGNQETQYF
TGCGCCAGCAGCTTGGTTGGTAACCAAGAGACCCAGTACTTC
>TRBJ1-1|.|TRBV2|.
CASSEAMKLTNTEAFF
TGTGCCAGCAGTGAAGCTATGAAACTAACGAACACTGAAGCTTTCTTT
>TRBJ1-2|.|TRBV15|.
CATSREGWGYGYTF
TGTGCCACCAGCAGAGAAGGATGGGGGTATGGCTACACCTTC
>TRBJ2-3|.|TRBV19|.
CASSIGTAAPSTDTQYF
TGTGCCAGTAGTATAGGGACAGCAGCACCTAGCACAGATACGCAGTATTTT